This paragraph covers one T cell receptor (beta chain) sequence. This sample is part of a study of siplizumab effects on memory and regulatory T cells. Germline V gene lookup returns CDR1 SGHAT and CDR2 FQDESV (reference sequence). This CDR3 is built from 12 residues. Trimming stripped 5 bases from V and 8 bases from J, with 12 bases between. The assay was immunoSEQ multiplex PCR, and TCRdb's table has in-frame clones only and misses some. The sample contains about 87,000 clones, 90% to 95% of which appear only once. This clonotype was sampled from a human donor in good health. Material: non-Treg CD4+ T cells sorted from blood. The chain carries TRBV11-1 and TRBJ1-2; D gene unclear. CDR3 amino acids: CASSPTGIGYTF. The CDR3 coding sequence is TGTGCCAGCAGCCCGACGGGGATCGGCTACACCTTC. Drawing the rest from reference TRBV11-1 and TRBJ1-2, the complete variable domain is EAEVAQSPRYKITEKSQAVAFWCDPISGHATLYWYRQILGQGPELLVQFQDESVVDDSQLPKDRFSAERLKGVDSTLKIQPAELGDSAMYLCASSPTGIGYTFGSGTRLTVV.